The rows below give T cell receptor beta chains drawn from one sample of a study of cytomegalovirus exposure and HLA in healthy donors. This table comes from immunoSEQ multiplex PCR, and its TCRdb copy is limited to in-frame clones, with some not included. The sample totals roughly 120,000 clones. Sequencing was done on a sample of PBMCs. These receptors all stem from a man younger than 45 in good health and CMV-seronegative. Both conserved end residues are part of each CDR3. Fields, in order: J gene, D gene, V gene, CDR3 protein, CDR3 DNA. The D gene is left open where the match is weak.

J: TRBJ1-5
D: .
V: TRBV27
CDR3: CASSSAQGSQPQHF
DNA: TGTGCCAGCAGTTCCGCACAGGGATCTCAGCCCCAGCATTTT

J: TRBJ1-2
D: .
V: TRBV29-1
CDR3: CSAESYGYTF
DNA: TGCAGCGCTGAGAGCTATGGCTACACCTTC

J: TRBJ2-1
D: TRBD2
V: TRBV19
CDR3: CASSNPGTSGGAEEQFF
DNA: TGTGCCAGTAGTAACCCCGGGACTAGCGGGGGGGCAGAGGAGCAGTTCTTC

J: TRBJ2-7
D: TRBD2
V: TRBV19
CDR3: CASSVTSDSAYEQYF
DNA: TGTGCCAGTAGTGTAACTAGCGATTCGGCCTACGAGCAGTACTTC

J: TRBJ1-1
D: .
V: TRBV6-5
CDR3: CASSYSERGFPEAFF
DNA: TGTGCCAGCAGTTACTCGGAACGGGGATTCCCTGAAGCTTTCTTT

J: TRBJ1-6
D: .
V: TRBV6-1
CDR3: CASYEKGTRVRPLHF
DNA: TGTGCCAGCTACGAAAAGGGGACAAGAGTTCGGCCCCTCCACTTT

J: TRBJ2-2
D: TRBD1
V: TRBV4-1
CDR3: CASSPTPDRAKTNTGELFF
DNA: TGCGCCAGCAGCCCCACCCCAGACAGGGCAAAGACGAACACCGGGGAGCTGTTTTTT

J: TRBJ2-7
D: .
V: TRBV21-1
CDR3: CASRATDYEQYF
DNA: TGTGCCAGCCGTGCGACAGACTACGAGCAGTACTTC

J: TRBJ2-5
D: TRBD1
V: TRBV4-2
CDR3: CASSKAGTGGRETQYF
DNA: TGTGCCAGCAGCAAAGCCGGGACAGGGGGCCGGGAGACCCAGTACTTC

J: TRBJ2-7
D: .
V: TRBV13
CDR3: CASSNRGGYEQYF
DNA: TGTGCCAGCAGCAACCGAGGGGGCTACGAGCAGTACTTC

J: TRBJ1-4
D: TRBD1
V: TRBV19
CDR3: CASSKGQGMGHEKLFF
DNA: TGTGCCAGTAGTAAGGGACAGGGGATGGGCCATGAAAAACTGTTTTTT

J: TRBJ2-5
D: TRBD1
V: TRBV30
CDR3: CAWSAPTGGYRETQYF
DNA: TGTGCCTGGAGTGCCCCGACAGGGGGCTATAGGGAGACCCAGTACTTC

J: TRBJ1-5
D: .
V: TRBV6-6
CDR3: CASSNGQSNQPQHF
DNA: TGTGCCAGCAGCAACGGACAGAGCAATCAGCCCCAGCATTTT

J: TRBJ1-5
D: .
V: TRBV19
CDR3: CASSKPEGDVEPQHF
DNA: TGTGCCAGTAGTAAGCCTGAGGGGGACGTGGAGCCCCAGCATTTT

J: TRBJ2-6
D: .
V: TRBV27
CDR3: CASSLSPQRSGANVLTF
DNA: TGTGCCAGCAGTTTATCCCCTCAGCGTTCTGGGGCCAACGTCCTGACTTTC

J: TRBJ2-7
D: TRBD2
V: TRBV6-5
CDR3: CASKGLAGTSYEQYF
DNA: TGTGCCAGCAAGGGACTAGCGGGGACCTCCTACGAGCAGTACTTC

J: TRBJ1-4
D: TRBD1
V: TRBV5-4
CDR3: CASSARTGLSEKLFF
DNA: TGTGCCAGCAGCGCGAGGACAGGCCTGTCCGAAAAACTGTTTTTT

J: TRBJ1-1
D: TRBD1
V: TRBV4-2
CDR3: CASSQAGTGDLFRAEAFF
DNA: TGTGCCAGCAGCCAGGCCGGGACAGGGGATTTATTTCGTGCTGAAGCTTTCTTT

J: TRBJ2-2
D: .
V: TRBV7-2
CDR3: CASSFSAGYDTGELFF
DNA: TGTGCCAGCAGCTTTTCCGCAGGGTACGACACCGGGGAGCTGTTTTTT

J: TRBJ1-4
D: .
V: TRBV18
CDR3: CASSPSPTNEKLFF
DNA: TGTGCCAGCTCACCCTCCCCAACTAATGAAAAACTGTTTTTT

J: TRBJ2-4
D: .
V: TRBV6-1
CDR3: CASSEARLLSAKNIQYF
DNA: TGTGCCAGCAGTGAAGCCCGACTTTTATCAGCCAAAAACATTCAGTACTTC

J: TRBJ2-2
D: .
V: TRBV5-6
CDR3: CASSLAFDGHGELFF
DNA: TGTGCCAGCAGCTTGGCCTTCGATGGGCACGGGGAGCTGTTTTTT

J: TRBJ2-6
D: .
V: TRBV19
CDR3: CASSIVQQVVSGANVLTF
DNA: TGTGCCAGTAGTATCGTCCAGCAGGTTGTCTCTGGGGCCAACGTCCTGACTTTC

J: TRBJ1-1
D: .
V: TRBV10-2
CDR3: CASKHRVMNTEAFF
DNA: TGCGCCAGTAAACACAGGGTCATGAACACTGAAGCTTTCTTT

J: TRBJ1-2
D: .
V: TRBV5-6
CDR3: CASSLFETDYGYTF
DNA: TGTGCCAGCAGCTTGTTTGAGACTGACTATGGCTACACCTTC

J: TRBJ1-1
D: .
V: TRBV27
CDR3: CASSLGSGVDEAFF
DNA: TGTGCCAGCAGTTTAGGGTCGGGGGTGGATGAAGCTTTCTTT

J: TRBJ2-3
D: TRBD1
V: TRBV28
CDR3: CASSPRQGTKPDTQYF
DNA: TGTGCCAGCAGTCCGCGACAGGGGACGAAGCCAGATACGCAGTATTTT

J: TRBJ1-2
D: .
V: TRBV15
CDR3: CATSSRLDGDMSGYTF
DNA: TGTGCCACCAGCAGCCGCCTGGACGGGGACATGAGTGGCTACACCTTC

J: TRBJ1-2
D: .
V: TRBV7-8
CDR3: CASSLYGTYGYTF
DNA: TGTGCCAGCAGCTTATACGGGACATATGGCTACACCTTC

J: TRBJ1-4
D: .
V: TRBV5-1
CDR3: CASSLDTLRGEKLFF
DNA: TGCGCCAGCAGCTTGGATACCCTAAGGGGGGAAAAACTGTTTTTT

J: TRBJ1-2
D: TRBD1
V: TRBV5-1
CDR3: CASSFLGTGSGYTF
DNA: TGCGCCAGCAGCTTCCTCGGGACAGGGTCCGGCTACACCTTC

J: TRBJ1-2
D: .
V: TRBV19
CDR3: CASSGGGAGYGYTF
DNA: TGTGCCAGTAGTGGAGGGGGGGCAGGCTATGGCTACACCTTC

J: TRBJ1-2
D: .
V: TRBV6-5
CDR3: CASSYRDGGESGYTF
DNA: TGTGCCAGCAGTTACCGGGACGGGGGTGAAAGTGGCTACACCTTC

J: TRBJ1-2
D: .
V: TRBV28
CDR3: CASKNRGRANYGYTF
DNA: TGTGCCAGCAAAAACCGAGGCAGGGCTAACTATGGCTACACCTTC

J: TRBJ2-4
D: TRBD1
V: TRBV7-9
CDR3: CASSSPLRDRGRNIQYF
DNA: TGTGCCAGCAGCTCCCCCCTCCGGGACAGGGGGCGAAACATTCAGTACTTC

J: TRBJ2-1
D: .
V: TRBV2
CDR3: CASGVYTGDEQFF
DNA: TGTGCCAGCGGGGTCTATACCGGGGATGAGCAGTTCTTC

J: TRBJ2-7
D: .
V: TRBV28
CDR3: CASSQGIAYEQYF
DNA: TGTGCCAGCAGCCAGGGAATCGCCTACGAGCAGTACTTC

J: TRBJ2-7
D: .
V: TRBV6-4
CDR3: CASSDFDRGSAGRISYEQYF
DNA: TGTGCCAGCAGTGACTTCGACCGAGGTAGCGCGGGCCGAATCTCCTACGAGCAGTACTTC

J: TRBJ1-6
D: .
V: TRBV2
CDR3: CASSPRQGNSPLHF
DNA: TGTGCCAGCAGCCCTCGCCAGGGTAATTCACCCCTCCACTTT

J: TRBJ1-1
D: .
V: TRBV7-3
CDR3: CASSLNAGRTEAFF
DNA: TGTGCCAGCAGCTTAAACGCAGGTAGGACTGAAGCTTTCTTT

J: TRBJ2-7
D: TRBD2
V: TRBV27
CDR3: CASSSLGTSGGYEQYF
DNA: TGTGCCAGCAGTTCCCTCGGGACTAGCGGGGGATACGAGCAGTACTTC

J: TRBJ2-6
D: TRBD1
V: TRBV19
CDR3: CASSSRTGGAKAGANVLTF
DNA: TGTGCCAGTAGTTCCCGGACAGGGGGCGCAAAGGCCGGGGCCAACGTCCTGACTTTC

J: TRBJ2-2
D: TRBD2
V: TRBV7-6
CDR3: CASSHIRGDNTGELFF
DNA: TGTGCCAGCAGCCACATTCGGGGGGACAACACCGGGGAGCTGTTTTTT

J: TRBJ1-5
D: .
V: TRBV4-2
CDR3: CASSQFAGAKPNQPQHF
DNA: TGTGCCAGCAGCCAATTCGCGGGGGCAAAACCCAATCAGCCCCAGCATTTT

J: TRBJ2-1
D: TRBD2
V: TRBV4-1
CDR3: CASSLSGGATSEQFF
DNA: TGCGCCAGCAGCCTTTCCGGGGGGGCCACAAGCGAGCAGTTCTTC